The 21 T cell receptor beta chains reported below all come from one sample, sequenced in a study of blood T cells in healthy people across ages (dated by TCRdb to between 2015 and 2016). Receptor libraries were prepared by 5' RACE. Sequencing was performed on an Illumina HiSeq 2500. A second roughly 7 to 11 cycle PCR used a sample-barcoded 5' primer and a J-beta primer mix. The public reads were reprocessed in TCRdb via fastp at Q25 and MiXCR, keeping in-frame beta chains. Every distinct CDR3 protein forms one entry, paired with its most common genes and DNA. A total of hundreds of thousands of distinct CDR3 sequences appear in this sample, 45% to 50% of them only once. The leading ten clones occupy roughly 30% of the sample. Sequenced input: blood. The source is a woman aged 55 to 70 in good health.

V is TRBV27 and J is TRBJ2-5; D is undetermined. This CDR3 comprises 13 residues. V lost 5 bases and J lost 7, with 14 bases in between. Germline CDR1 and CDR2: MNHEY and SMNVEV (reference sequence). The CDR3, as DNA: TGTGCCAGCAGTCCCCTCACGAGTGGGACCCAGTACTTC. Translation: CASSPLTSGTQYF.

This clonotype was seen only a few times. For the CDR3, the DNA is TGCAGCGTTGATTACCAGCGGGGATACAATGAGCAGTTCTTC. Encoded protein: CSVDYQRGYNEQFF. The V call is TRBV29-1, the J call TRBJ2-1, with TRBD2 identical over 7 bases. This CDR3 is built from 14 residues. After removal of 3 bases from V and 4 bases from J, the junction contained 6 bases not matched to a gene. In germline, CDR1 is SQVTM, CDR2 ANQGSEA.

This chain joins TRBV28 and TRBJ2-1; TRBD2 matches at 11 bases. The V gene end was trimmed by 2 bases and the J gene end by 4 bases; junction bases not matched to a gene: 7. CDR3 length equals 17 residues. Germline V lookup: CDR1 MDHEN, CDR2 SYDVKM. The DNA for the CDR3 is TGTGCCAGCAGTTTAGGCCTAGCGGGAGGTATTTACAATGAGCAGTTCTTC. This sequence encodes CASSLGLAGGIYNEQFF.

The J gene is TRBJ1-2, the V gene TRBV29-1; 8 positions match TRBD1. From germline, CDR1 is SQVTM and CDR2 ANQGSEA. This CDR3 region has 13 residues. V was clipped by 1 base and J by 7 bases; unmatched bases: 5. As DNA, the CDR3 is TGCAGCGTTGAAGGGACAGGGTATCGTGGCTACACCTTC. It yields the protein CSVEGTGYRGYTF.

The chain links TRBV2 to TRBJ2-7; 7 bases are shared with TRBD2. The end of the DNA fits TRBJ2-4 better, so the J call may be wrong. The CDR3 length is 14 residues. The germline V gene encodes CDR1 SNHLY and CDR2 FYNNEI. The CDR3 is CASVGGRAKNIQYF. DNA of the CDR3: TGTGCCAGTGTGGGCGGGAGAGCCAAAAACATTCAGTACTTC.

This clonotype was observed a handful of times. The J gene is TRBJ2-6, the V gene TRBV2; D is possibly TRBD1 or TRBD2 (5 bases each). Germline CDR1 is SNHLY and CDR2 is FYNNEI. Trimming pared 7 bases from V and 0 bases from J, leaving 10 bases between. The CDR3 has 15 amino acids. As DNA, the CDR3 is TGTGCCAGCATATTTGGGGGCTCTGGGGCCAACGTCCTGACTTTC. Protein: CASIFGGSGANVLTF.

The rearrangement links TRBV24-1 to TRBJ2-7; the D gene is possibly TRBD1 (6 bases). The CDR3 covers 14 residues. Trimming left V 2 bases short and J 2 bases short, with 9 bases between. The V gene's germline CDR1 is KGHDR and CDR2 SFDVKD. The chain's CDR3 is CATSDSGTPYEQYF. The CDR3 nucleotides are TGTGCCACCAGTGATTCGGGGACACCCTACGAGCAGTACTTC.

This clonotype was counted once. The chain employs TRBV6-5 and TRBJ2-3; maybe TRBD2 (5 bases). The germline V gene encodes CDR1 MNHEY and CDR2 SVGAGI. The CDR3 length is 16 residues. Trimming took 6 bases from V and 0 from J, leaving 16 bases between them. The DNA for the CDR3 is TGTGCCAGCAGCACCCAGAGCGGACCTAGCACAGATACGCAGTATTTT. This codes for CASSTQSGPSTDTQYF.

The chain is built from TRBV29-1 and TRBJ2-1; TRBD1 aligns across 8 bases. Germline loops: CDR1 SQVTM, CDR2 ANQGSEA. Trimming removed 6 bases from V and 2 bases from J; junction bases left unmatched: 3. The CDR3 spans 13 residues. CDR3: CSVHRGTYNEQFF. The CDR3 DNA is TGCAGCGTACACAGGGGGACCTACAATGAGCAGTTCTTC.

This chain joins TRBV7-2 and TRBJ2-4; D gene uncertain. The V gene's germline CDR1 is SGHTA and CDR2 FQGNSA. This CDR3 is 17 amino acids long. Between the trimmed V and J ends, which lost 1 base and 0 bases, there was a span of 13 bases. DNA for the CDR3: TGTGCCAGCAGCTTAGATTTTGGACGGAGAGCCAAAAACATTCAGTACTTC. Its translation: CASSLDFGRRAKNIQYF.

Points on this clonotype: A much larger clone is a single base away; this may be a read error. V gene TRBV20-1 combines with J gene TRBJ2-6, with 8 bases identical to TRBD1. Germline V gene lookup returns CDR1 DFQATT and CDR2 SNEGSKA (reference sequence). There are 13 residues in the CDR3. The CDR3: CIASRNRGNVLTF. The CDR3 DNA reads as TGCATTGCTAGCCGGAACAGGGGGAACGTCCTGACTTTC.

The CDR3 DNA reads TGTGCCAGCAGTTTGGGGAAGCAGGGGGGGACTGAAGCTTTCTTT. The encoded protein is CASSLGKQGGTEAFF. The chain is built from TRBV28 and TRBJ1-1; 7 bases agree with TRBD1. Germline V gene data show CDR1 as MDHEN and CDR2 as SYDVKM. V lost 3 bases to trimming and J lost 5 bases; unmatched junction nucleotides: 9. The CDR3 covers 15 residues.

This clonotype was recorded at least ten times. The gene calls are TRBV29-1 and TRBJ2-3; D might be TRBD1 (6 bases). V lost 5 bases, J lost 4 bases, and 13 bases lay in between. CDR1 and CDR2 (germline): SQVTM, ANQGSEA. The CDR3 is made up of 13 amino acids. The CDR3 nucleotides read TGCAGCGTTACCAGGGGTGGTGCAGATACGCAGTATTTT. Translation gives CSVTRGGADTQYF.

CDR3 protein: CSARDPRTNAQYF. DNA for the CDR3: TGCAGTGCTAGAGATCCACGAACAAACGCGCAGTATTTT. The chain joins TRBV20-1 to TRBJ2-3; no firm D call. V was clipped by 0 bases and J by 10 bases, with 14 bases between them. The CDR3 runs to 13 residues. Germline values: CDR1 DFQATT, CDR2 SNEGSKA (reference sequence).

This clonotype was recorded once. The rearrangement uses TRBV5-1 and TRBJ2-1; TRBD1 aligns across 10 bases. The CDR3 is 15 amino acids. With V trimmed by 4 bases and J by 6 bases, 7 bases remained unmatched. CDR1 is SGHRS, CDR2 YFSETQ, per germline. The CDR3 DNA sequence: TGCGCCAGCAGCGGATCCGGGACAGGGGCCAATGAGCAGTTCTTC. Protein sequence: CASSGSGTGANEQFF.

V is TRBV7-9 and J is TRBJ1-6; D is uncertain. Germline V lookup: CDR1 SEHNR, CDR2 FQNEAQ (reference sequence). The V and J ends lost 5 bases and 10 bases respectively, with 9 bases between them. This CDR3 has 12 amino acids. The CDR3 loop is CASSLEESPLHF. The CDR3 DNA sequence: TGTGCCAGCAGCCTGGAGGAATCACCCCTCCACTTT.

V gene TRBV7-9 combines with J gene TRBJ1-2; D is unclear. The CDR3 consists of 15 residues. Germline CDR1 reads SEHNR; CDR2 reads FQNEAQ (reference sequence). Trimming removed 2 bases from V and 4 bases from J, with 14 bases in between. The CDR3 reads CASSLSGRTGYGYTF. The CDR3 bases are TGTGCCAGCAGCTTATCTGGGAGGACTGGCTATGGCTACACCTTC.

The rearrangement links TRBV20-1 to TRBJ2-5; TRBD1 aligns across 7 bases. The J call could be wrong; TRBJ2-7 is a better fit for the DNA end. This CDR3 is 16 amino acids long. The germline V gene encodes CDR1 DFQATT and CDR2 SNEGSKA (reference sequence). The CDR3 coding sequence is TGCAGTGCTAGAGTCGAGGTAACAGGGGTTTCCTACGAGCAGTACTTC. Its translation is CSARVEVTGVSYEQYF.

CDR3 sequence (DNA): TGCAGTGCTAGACACTCACGGGAGCGTTCCTACGAGCAGTACTTC. Translation: CSARHSRERSYEQYF. The chain uses TRBV20-1 and TRBJ2-7, with D possibly matching TRBD2 (6 bases). From germline, CDR1 is DFQATT and CDR2 SNEGSKA (reference sequence). This CDR3 is built from 15 residues. Trimming removed 2 bases from V and 1 base from J, with 15 bases in between.

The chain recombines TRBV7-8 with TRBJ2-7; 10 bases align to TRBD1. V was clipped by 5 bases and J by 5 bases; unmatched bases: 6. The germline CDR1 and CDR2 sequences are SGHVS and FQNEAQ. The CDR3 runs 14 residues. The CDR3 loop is CASSLRDRGDEQYF. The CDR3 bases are TGTGCCAGCAGCCTCCGGGACAGGGGCGACGAGCAGTACTTC.

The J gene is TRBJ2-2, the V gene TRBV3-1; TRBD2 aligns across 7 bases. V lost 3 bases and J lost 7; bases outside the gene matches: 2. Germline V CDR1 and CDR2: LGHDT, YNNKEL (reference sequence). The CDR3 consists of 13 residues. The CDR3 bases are TGTGCCAGCAGCCAGCGGGAGAACGGGGAGCTGTTTTTT. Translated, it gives CASSQRENGELFF.